This TCR beta chain was obtained from a study of OX40 agonist ivuxolimab in advanced cancers. Profiled with immunoSEQ multiplex PCR; TCRdb holds only in-frame clones, not every one. The sample has tens of thousands of clones, around 89% seen once. The CDR3 consists of 13 residues. Germline V gene sequence: CDR1 MDHEN, CDR2 SYDVKM. Trimming took 11 bases from V and 0 from J; bases not matched to a gene: 5. The chain is built from TRBV28 and TRBJ2-7, with TRBD1 identical over 9 bases. The TCR originated in an adult with an advanced solid tumor such as melanoma, head and neck, liver or kidney cancer. This specimen consisted of CD4+ or CD8+ T cells sorted from blood, obtained in a trial of the OX40 agonist ivuxolimab. The CDR3 coding sequence is TGTGCCGCGGGGACAGGGAGCTCCTACGAGCAGTACTTC. Protein: CAAGTGSSYEQYF.